This T cell receptor (beta chain) originates from a study of blood T cell repertoires in COVID-19. Profiling relied on immunoSEQ multiplex PCR, and the TCRdb table lists in-frame clones only, not all of them. Among about 250,000 clones, more than 70% were seen once, and the ten largest hold approximately 6%. V shed 0 bases and J shed 7 bases, with 17 bases lying between them. The germline CDR1 and CDR2 sequences are SGHRS and YFSETQ. The CDR3 runs to 16 residues. The sequenced sample consisted of peripheral blood. This TCR derives from a woman at least 80 years old with COVID-19, enrolled during active disease. This chain uses TRBV5-1 with TRBJ2-1; possibly TRBD2 for D (7 bases). The CDR3 spells CASSLAVGGARNEQFF. The CDR3 DNA sequence: TGCGCCAGCAGCTTGGCCGTTGGGGGGGCGAGGAATGAGCAGTTCTTC.